The 2 T cell receptor beta chains presented below share a single source sample, sequenced in a study of T-cell memory formation after mild COVID-19 (dated by TCRdb to the early 2020s). Library construction relied on 5' RACE. Sequencer: Illumina NovaSeq 6000. TCRdb applied fastp at Q25 and MiXCR to the public reads, then kept only in-frame beta chains. Every distinct CDR3 protein forms one entry, paired with its most common genes and DNA. This sample comprises around 140,000 distinct CDR3 sequences, about 6.1% of them detected only once. Clones ranked in the top ten supply roughly 1.9% of the sample. Material: PBMCs or a T cell subset sorted from them (not recorded which). These receptors were obtained from an adult woman who had mild COVID-19 (a few samples of this study predate the infection). The sample titles of this study are shuffled in the database, so cell type and time point are left out; the donor was told from shared clones.

This sequence joins TRBV6-2 or TRBV6-3 and TRBJ2-1, with 9 positions matching TRBD2. Germline lookup yields CDR1 MNHEY and CDR2 SVGEGT. The V gene end was trimmed by 4 bases and the J gene end by 9 bases; junction bases not matched to a gene: 10. The CDR3 runs 15 residues. CDR3: CASSSEREVHSEQFF. The CDR3 DNA is TGTGCCAGCAGTTCGGAGCGGGAGGTCCATAGTGAGCAGTTCTTC.

The genes are TRBV30 and TRBJ1-1; D is perhaps TRBD1 (5 bases). The V gene's germline CDR1 is GTSNPN and CDR2 SVGIG (reference sequence). The CDR3 totals 13 residues. CDR3 loop: CALSGGGPQGAFF. The CDR3 nucleotides read TGTGCGCTAAGTGGGGGAGGACCCCAAGGAGCTTTCTTT.